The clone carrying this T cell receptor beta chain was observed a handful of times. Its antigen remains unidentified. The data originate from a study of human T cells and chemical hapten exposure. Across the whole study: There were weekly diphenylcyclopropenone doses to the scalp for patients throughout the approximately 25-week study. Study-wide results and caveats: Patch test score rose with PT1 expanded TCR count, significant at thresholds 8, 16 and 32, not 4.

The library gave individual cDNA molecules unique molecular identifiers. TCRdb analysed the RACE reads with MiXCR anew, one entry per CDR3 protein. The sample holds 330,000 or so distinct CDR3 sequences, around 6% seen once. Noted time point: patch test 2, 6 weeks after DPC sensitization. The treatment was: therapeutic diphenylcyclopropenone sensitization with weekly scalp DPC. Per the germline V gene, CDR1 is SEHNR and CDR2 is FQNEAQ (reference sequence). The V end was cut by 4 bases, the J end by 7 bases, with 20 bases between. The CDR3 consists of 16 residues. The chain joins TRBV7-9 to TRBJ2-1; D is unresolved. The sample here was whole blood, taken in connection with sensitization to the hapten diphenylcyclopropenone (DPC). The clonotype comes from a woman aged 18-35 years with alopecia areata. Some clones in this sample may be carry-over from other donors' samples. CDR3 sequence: CASSSESLHYRNEQFF. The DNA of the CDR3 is TGTGCCAGCAGCTCCGAGTCGCTCCATTATCGGAATGAGCAGTTCTTC.